Described below is a single T cell receptor (beta chain) sequence and its context. What it recognizes is unknown. TCRdb reprocessed the RT-PCR reads with MiXCR, giving one entry per CDR3 protein. The data show 650,000 to 800,000 distinct CDR3 sequences, approximately 18% seen once. This sample was taken from a study of response to subunit inactivated influenza vaccine. Findings and caveats of the study: After each seasonal influenza vaccination, few new T cells are recruited, the authors suggested.

Germline lookup yields CDR1 DFQATT and CDR2 SNEGSKA (reference sequence). V shed 0 bases and J shed 0 bases, with 12 bases lying between them. The CDR3 has 16 amino acids. This clonotype originated in a man in his fifties who received an inactivated influenza vaccine. The chain has TRBV20-1 and TRBJ2-4, with D possibly being TRBD1 (5 bases). Here the sequenced sample was PBMCs from blood, taken 5 days after vaccination. CDR3 amino acids: CSARDHRNLAKNIQYF. CDR3 bases: TGCAGTGCTAGAGATCACAGGAACCTAGCCAAAAACATTCAGTACTTC.